A single sample is the source of the 19 T cell receptor beta chains below, sequenced in a study of T cells in Graves' hyperthyroidism and ophthalmopathy. Amplification targeted TCR beta CDR3 regions from RNA transcripts. A set of HTBI primers served as the primers for a first-round RT-PCR of the TCR CDR3. TCRdb re-called the multiplex PCR reads through MiXCR, storing one row per CDR3 protein. The table records around 450,000 distinct CDR3 sequences, 15% to 19% of them present only once. The sequencing input was blood. All receptors come from a woman younger than 30 with Graves' hyperthyroidism.

Many counts were recorded for this clonotype. This chain connects TRBV20-1 to TRBJ1-1; no clear D. The ends were cut back, 3 bases at V and 4 bases at J, with 6 bases in the middle. Per germline, CDR1 DFQATT and CDR2 SNEGSKA (reference sequence). The CDR3 consists of 11 residues. The DNA for the CDR3 is TGCAGTGCTAGTACTGTCACTGAAGCTTTCTTT. Translation gives CSASTVTEAFF.

This clonotype occurred a few times. The chain employs TRBV11-2 and TRBJ2-1, with 12 nucleotides matching TRBD2. The trim removed 4 bases at V and 4 bases at J, leaving 8 bases unmatched. There are 17 residues in the CDR3. Germline V gene lookup returns CDR1 SGHAT and CDR2 FQNNGV. CDR3 region: CASSSKLGTSGYNEQFF. CDR3 DNA: TGTGCCAGCAGCTCTAAGTTAGGGACTAGCGGGTACAATGAGCAGTTCTTC.

Only a few counts were recorded for this clonotype. The chain carries TRBV28 and TRBJ2-7, with 8 positions matching TRBD2. J lost 6 bases, V lost 4 bases, and 5 bases had no gene match. The CDR3 runs 13 residues. Germline-derived CDR1 and CDR2 are MDHEN and SYDVKM. CDR3 bases: TGTGCCAGCAGTTCAGCGGGAGTACTCGAGCAGTACTTC. This codes for CASSSAGVLEQYF. Full variable domain (missing parts from reference TRBV28 and TRBJ2-7): DVKVTQSSRYLVKRTGEKVFLECVQDMDHENMFWYRQDPGLGLRLIYFSYDVKMKEKGDIPEGYSVSREKKERFSLILESASTNQTSMYLCASSSAGVLEQYFGPGTRLTVT.

The rearrangement uses TRBV7-2 and TRBJ1-6; possibly TRBD1 for D (6 bases). Germline V gene data show CDR1 as SGHTA and CDR2 as FQGNSA. Trimming took 5 bases from V and 10 from J, leaving 15 bases between them. The CDR3 length is 14 residues. In DNA, the CDR3 is TGTGCCAGCAGCCCCAAGGGGGTGGGGTCACCCCTCCACTTT. Translated: CASSPKGVGSPLHF.

Written as DNA, the CDR3 is TGTGCCAGCAGTTTAACCAGCGGGGTCAACTACGAGCAGTACTTC. Residues: CASSLTSGVNYEQYF. The chain links TRBV27 to TRBJ2-7; 7 bases line up with TRBD2. Unmatched junction bases numbered 7, after V lost 2 bases and J lost 3 bases. CDR3 length: 15 amino acids. The V gene's germline CDR1 is MNHEY and CDR2 SMNVEV (reference sequence).

The J gene is TRBJ1-4, the V gene TRBV7-2; possibly TRBD1 for D (6 bases). The CDR3 consists of 16 residues. The germline gives CDR1 SGHTA, CDR2 FQGNSA. V shed 1 base and J shed 7 bases, with 16 bases lying between them. The CDR3 reads CASSLEAGRGGEKLFF. CDR3 nucleotide sequence: TGTGCCAGCAGCTTAGAGGCGGGCAGGGGTGGTGAAAAACTGTTTTTT.

This clonotype was recorded at least ten times. The chain carries TRBV11-1 and TRBJ2-1; 8 bases are shared with TRBD2. The CDR3 has 14 residues. CDR1 is SGHAT, CDR2 FQDESV, per germline (reference sequence). The V and J ends lost 8 bases and 1 base, in that order; junction bases with no gene match: 4. The CDR3 loop reads CASRGGESYNEQFF. DNA for the CDR3: TGTGCCAGCCGGGGGGGTGAATCCTACAATGAGCAGTTCTTC.

This clonotype was counted at least ten times. The J gene is TRBJ1-1, the V gene TRBV25-1; D is uncertain. V lost 6 bases to trimming and J lost 4 bases, with 18 bases between them. The CDR3 contains 15 residues. Germline V gene data show CDR1 as MGHDK and CDR2 as SYGVNS. In DNA, the CDR3 is TGTGCCAGCAGCCCCGGTGGAGGGATAGGCACTGAAGCTTTCTTT. Protein sequence: CASSPGGGIGTEAFF.

The rearrangement links TRBV7-8 to TRBJ2-5, with D maybe TRBD1 (5 bases). Deletions cut 5 bases from V and 5 bases from J, with 21 bases between. The V gene's germline CDR1 is SGHVS and CDR2 FQNEAQ. The CDR3 has 16 amino acids. CDR3 sequence: CASSPPGWQGYETQYF. The CDR3 DNA reads TGTGCCAGCAGCCCCCCCGGGTGGCAGGGTTATGAGACCCAGTACTTC.

This clonotype was found a few times. This chain connects TRBV4-1 to TRBJ2-3; possibly TRBD2 for D (5 bases). The ends were cut back, 0 bases at V and 1 base at J, with 8 bases in the middle. This CDR3 contains 15 residues. The germline V gene encodes CDR1 MGHRA and CDR2 YSYEKL. This CDR3 is CASSQDHGGTDTQYF. CDR3 sequence (DNA): TGCGCCAGCAGCCAAGATCACGGGGGCACAGATACGCAGTATTTT.

The gene calls are TRBV11-2 and TRBJ2-3; weak D call: TRBD2 (6 bases). V lost 5 bases and J 0 bases, leaving 18 bases between the germline ends. CDR1 and CDR2 (germline): SGHAT, FQNNGV. The CDR3 covers 17 residues. As DNA, the CDR3 is TGTGCCAGCAGCGGGGGGTCGGGCGGAACTAGCACAGATACGCAGTATTTT. Amino acid sequence: CASSGGSGGTSTDTQYF. The full variable domain, in which reference TRBV11-2 and TRBJ2-3 provide the parts outside the CDR3, is EAGVAQSPRYKIIEKRQSVAFWCNPISGHATLYWYQQILGQGPKLLIQFQNNGVVDDSQLPKDRFSAERLKGVDSTLKIQPAKLEDSAVYLCASSGGSGGTSTDTQYFGPGTRLTVL.

The chain joins TRBV5-1 to TRBJ1-1; 8 nucleotides line up with TRBD1. The CDR3 extends over 15 amino acids. From germline, CDR1 is SGHRS and CDR2 YFSETQ. The V segment lost 0 bases and the J segment 6 bases; nucleotides outside the gene matches: 7. CDR3 nucleotide sequence: TGCGCCAGCAGCTTGGAGGGACAGGTCGGTGCTGAAGCTTTCTTT. This encodes CASSLEGQVGAEAFF.

This clonotype was picked up many times. The chain couples TRBV3-1 to TRBJ1-4; TRBD1 might be the D (6 bases). V was clipped by 4 bases and J by 8 bases, with 20 bases between them. The germline V gene has CDR1 LGHDT and CDR2 YNNKEL (reference sequence). The CDR3 has 16 residues. The CDR3 nucleotides are TGTGCCAGCAGCCCCCGTCGGACAGCGCGGTCGGAAAAACTGTTTTTT. It codes for CASSPRRTARSEKLFF.

This clonotype was observed many times. The chain employs TRBV7-2 and TRBJ2-1, with a tentative D call TRBD2 (5 bases). CDR1 and CDR2 (germline): SGHTA, FQGNSA. The CDR3 is 15 amino acids. V shed 3 bases and J shed 4 bases, with 13 bases lying between them. The CDR3 protein is CASSFEGWVYNEQFF. As DNA, the CDR3 is TGTGCCAGCAGCTTCGAGGGCTGGGTTTACAATGAGCAGTTCTTC.

V gene TRBV5-4 combines with J gene TRBJ2-3; tentatively, D is TRBD1 (6 bases). The V gene's germline CDR1 is SGHNT and CDR2 YYREEE (reference sequence). The CDR3 length is 14 residues. Trimming took 4 bases from V and 0 from J, leaving 9 bases between them. The CDR3 sequence is CASSKQGSTDTQYF. In DNA form, the CDR3 reads TGTGCCAGCAGCAAGCAGGGGAGCACAGATACGCAGTATTTT.

The rearrangement joins TRBV20-1 to TRBJ2-1, with 10 bases that match TRBD2. V shed 0 bases and J 4 bases; nucleotides not matched to a gene: 6. Germline values: CDR1 DFQATT, CDR2 SNEGSKA (reference sequence). This CDR3 has 16 amino acids. The CDR3 spells CSARDSLAGDYNEQFF. The DNA of the CDR3 is TGCAGTGCTAGAGATTCCCTAGCGGGGGATTACAATGAGCAGTTCTTC.

This clonotype has only a few counts. The chain links TRBV6-6 to TRBJ2-7; D not certain. This CDR3 region has 14 residues. Germline V lookup: CDR1 MNHNY, CDR2 SVGAGI (reference sequence). Trimming took 0 bases from V and 6 from J, leaving 12 bases between them. The CDR3 here is CASSYSKGSGEQYF. Written as DNA, the CDR3 is TGTGCCAGCAGTTACTCGAAGGGATCGGGCGAGCAGTACTTC.

Many counts were recorded for this clonotype. The chain links TRBV7-2 to TRBJ2-7, with TRBD2 as a possible D gene (6 bases). Germline CDR1 and CDR2: SGHTA and FQGNSA. Trimming removed 5 bases from V and 9 bases from J, with 14 bases in between. The CDR3 consists of 12 residues. CDR3 nucleotide sequence: TGTGCCAGCAGCAATCCGGGACTTGGGCAGTACTTC. As protein: CASSNPGLGQYF.

This clonotype occurred many times. V is TRBV12-3 or TRBV12-4 and J is TRBJ2-2, with 7 bases identical to TRBD1. J gave up 1 base and V 4 bases, and 12 bases lay outside the gene matches. The length of the CDR3 is 18 residues. The CDR3 region is CASSSPRPGTVNTGELFF. The CDR3 DNA follows: TGTGCCAGCAGTTCCCCCCGCCCAGGGACAGTGAACACCGGGGAGCTGTTTTTT.